A single sample is the source of the 24 T cell receptor beta chains below, sequenced in a study of T cells after yellow fever vaccination (dated by TCRdb to between 2018 and 2020). The library came from 5' RACE. The sample was run on an Illumina HiSeq 2500. The public reads were run again by TCRdb, first through fastp at Q25 and then through MiXCR, and only productive beta chains were kept. Every CDR3 protein is listed once, alongside the most common genes and DNA of its rows. The table for this sample lists 620,000 or so distinct CDR3 sequences; approximately 13% of them were counted only once. Of the sample, more than 13% is held by the ten largest clones. The sample's treatment or condition label, decoded: live attenuated yellow fever vaccine strain. Specimen: PBMCs, collected on the day of the yellow fever booster vaccination. Every receptor here comes from a man aged 25-45 years who received the YFV17D yellow fever vaccine.

This clonotype was seen many times. J is TRBJ2-3 and V is TRBV7-2, with TRBD2 identical over 10 bases. From germline, CDR1 is SGHTA and CDR2 FQGNSA. V lost 4 bases and J lost 2; bases outside the gene matches: 9. This CDR3 is 17 amino acids long. The CDR3 protein is CASSSGLAEIFTDTQYF. In DNA form, the CDR3 reads TGTGCCAGCAGCTCCGGACTAGCGGAGATTTTCACAGATACGCAGTATTTT. Full variable domain (remainder filled in from reference TRBV7-2 and TRBJ2-3): GAGVSQSPSNKVTEKGKDVELRCDPISGHTALYWYRQSLGQGLEFLIYFQGNSAPDKSGLPSDRFSAERTGGSVSTLTIQRTQQEDSAVYLCASSSGLAEIFTDTQYFGPGTRLTVL.

This clonotype has more than one count but fewer than ten. The chain links TRBV6-4 to TRBJ1-6; 7 bases align to TRBD1. The CDR3 has 14 amino acids. The trim removed 6 bases at V and 5 bases at J, leaving 4 bases unmatched. Per the germline V gene, CDR1 is MRHNA and CDR2 is SNTAGT. The CDR3 loop reads CASSQGVDNSPLHF. The DNA of the CDR3 is TGTGCCAGCAGCCAGGGGGTCGATAATTCACCCCTCCACTTT.

This clonotype was detected many times. The rearrangement links TRBV12-3 or TRBV12-4 to TRBJ2-5, with TRBD1 matching 9 bases. The length of the CDR3 is 13 residues. The V segment lost 7 bases and the J segment 14 bases; nucleotides outside the gene matches: 14. CDR3 amino acids: CASITWVDRGHYF. DNA of the CDR3: TGTGCCAGCATCACATGGGTGGACAGGGGCCATTACTTC.

This chain links TRBV20-1 with TRBJ2-5, with D perhaps TRBD2 (5 bases). Trimming removed 3 bases from V and 7 bases from J, with 15 bases in between. The CDR3 length is 13 residues. CDR1 is DFQATT, CDR2 SNEGSKA, per germline (reference sequence). CDR3 sequence: CSARVGSATTQYF. CDR3 in DNA: TGCAGTGCTAGGGTGGGGAGCGCCACGACCCAGTACTTC.

This clonotype was picked up a small number of times. The gene calls are TRBV20-1 and TRBJ2-7; unclear D gene. Germline assignment: CDR1 DFQATT and CDR2 SNEGSKA (reference sequence). V lost 0 bases, J lost 3 bases, and 15 bases lay in between. CDR3 length equals 15 residues. This CDR3 is CSARDQASTGYEQYF. Written as DNA, the CDR3 is TGCAGTGCTAGAGATCAAGCATCAACCGGCTACGAGCAGTACTTC.

V gene TRBV5-1 combines with J gene TRBJ2-5; no firm D call. With 0 bases removed from V and 2 bases from J, the gap between germline ends came to 14 bases. The CDR3 has 16 residues. Germline V gene data show CDR1 as SGHRS and CDR2 as YFSETQ. The chain's CDR3 is CASSLGGRNTQETQYF. CDR3 nucleotide sequence: TGCGCCAGCAGCTTGGGTGGACGCAACACGCAAGAGACCCAGTACTTC.

V is TRBV20-1 and J is TRBJ2-4; D remains unclear. Trimming stripped 7 bases from V and 8 bases from J, with 15 bases between. The CDR3 contains 12 residues. The germline V gene has CDR1 DFQATT and CDR2 SNEGSKA (reference sequence). The CDR3 sequence: CSVRSGPDIQYF. The DNA for the CDR3 is TGCAGTGTAAGGAGTGGACCAGACATTCAGTACTTC.

The J gene is TRBJ2-6, the V gene TRBV10-3; weak D call: TRBD2 (6 bases). This CDR3 has 16 residues. Germline V gene lookup returns CDR1 ENHRY and CDR2 SYGVKD. Trimming pared 0 bases from V and 1 base from J, leaving 7 bases between. CDR3 protein: CAISESGGSGANVLTF. The CDR3 nucleotides read TGTGCCATCAGTGAGTCTGGAGGGTCTGGGGCCAACGTCCTGACTTTC.

This clonotype showed up many times. V gene TRBV7-2 combines with J gene TRBJ2-7; 8 positions match TRBD2. The CDR3 loop spans 14 amino acids. The germline CDR1 and CDR2 sequences are SGHTA and FQGNSA. V trimming: 3 bases; J trimming: 3 bases; junction bases outside the gene matches: 4. Here the CDR3 reads CASSLAGLGYEQYF. CDR3 nucleotides: TGTGCCAGCAGCTTGGCGGGACTAGGCTACGAGCAGTACTTC.

This clonotype appeared a single time. The chain uses TRBV6-1 and TRBJ2-5; TRBD2 agrees at 12 bases. The J segment lost 9 bases and the V segment lost 6 bases, leaving 8 bases of the junction unmatched. CDR1 is MNHNS, CDR2 SASEGT, per germline. This CDR3 is 14 amino acids long. CDR3: CASSPGLAGTSQYF. For the CDR3, the DNA is TGTGCCAGCAGCCCCGGACTAGCGGGAACATCCCAGTACTTC.

The chain joins TRBV19 to TRBJ2-7; TRBD2 matches 10 bases. The CDR3 length is 15 residues. Per the germline V gene, CDR1 is LNHDA and CDR2 is SQIVND (reference sequence). With 4 bases clipped from V and 1 base from J, the junction kept 4 bases outside the gene matches. Written as DNA, the CDR3 is TGTGCCAGTAGTAGTACAGCGGGAGGGTCCTACGAGCAGTACTTC. It yields the protein CASSSTAGGSYEQYF.

This clonotype showed up just a few times. The CDR3 loop is CATSEDRGNTGELFF. CDR3 in DNA: TGTGCCACCAGTGAAGACAGGGGGAACACCGGGGAGCTGTTTTTT. The V and J genes are TRBV24-1 and TRBJ2-2, with 8 nucleotides matching TRBD1. CDR1 and CDR2 (germline): KGHDR, SFDVKD. Trimming at V came to 4 bases and at J to 1 base, leaving 1 base not matched to a gene. The CDR3 consists of 15 residues.

The J gene is TRBJ2-7, the V gene TRBV7-9, with D hard to call. There are 14 residues in the CDR3. Trimming removed 4 bases from V and 0 bases from J, with 10 bases in between. Looked up from germline, CDR1 is SEHNR and CDR2 is FQNEAQ (reference sequence). The CDR3 region is CASSSPGHSYEQYF. CDR3 nucleotides: TGTGCCAGCAGCTCCCCAGGCCACTCCTACGAGCAGTACTTC.

The chain employs TRBV6-2 or TRBV6-3 and TRBJ2-7, with D hard to call. V gave up 7 bases and J gave up 6 bases, with 13 bases separating them. The germline CDR1 and CDR2 sequences are MNHEY and SVGEGT. There are 12 residues in the CDR3. Here the CDR3 reads CASTQSGREQYF. The CDR3 bases are TGTGCCAGCACTCAGTCTGGGCGCGAGCAGTACTTC.

J is TRBJ2-2 and V is TRBV6-2 or TRBV6-3, with D uncertain. CDR1 is MNHEY, CDR2 SVGEGT, per germline. Between the trimmed V and J ends, which lost 6 bases and 5 bases, there was a span of 16 bases. The CDR3 length is 15 residues. The CDR3 DNA reads TGTGCCAGCAGACCTCCCCGGTACCGAACCGGGGAGCTGTTTTTT. As protein: CASRPPRYRTGELFF.

The chain is built from TRBV25-1 and TRBJ2-2, with no clear D. Germline V gene data show CDR1 as MGHDK and CDR2 as SYGVNS. The CDR3 sequence is 14 residues long. V lost 9 bases, J lost 1 base, and 12 bases lay in between. The DNA of the CDR3 is TGTGCCAGTTGGGCTGGGCTGAACACCGGGGAGCTGTTTTTT. Amino acid sequence: CASWAGLNTGELFF.

The rearrangement joins TRBV18 to TRBJ2-1; 10 bases map to TRBD1. J gave up 4 bases and V 5 bases, and 5 bases lay outside the gene matches. Germline CDR1 KGHSH, CDR2 LQKENI. The CDR3 is 15 amino acids. Here the CDR3 reads CASSVRQGAYNEQFF. CDR3 sequence (DNA): TGTGCCAGCTCAGTGCGACAGGGGGCTTACAATGAGCAGTTCTTC.

This clonotype was observed a few times. The chain uses TRBV4-3 and TRBJ2-7; 10 nucleotides match TRBD1. V trimming: 3 bases; J trimming: 2 bases; junction bases outside the gene matches: 7. Germline loops: CDR1 LGHNA, CDR2 YSLEER. This CDR3 contains 16 residues. For the CDR3, the DNA is TGCGCCAGCAGCCAGGGCGGGGGGACAGGGGCCTACGAGCAGTACTTC. Encoded protein: CASSQGGGTGAYEQYF.

This clonotype has a handful of counts. V gene TRBV7-9 combines with J gene TRBJ2-1; D is ambiguous. Trimming stripped 8 bases from V and 4 bases from J, with 9 bases between. This CDR3 is 12 amino acids long. The germline CDR1 and CDR2 sequences are SEHNR and FQNEAQ (reference sequence). DNA for the CDR3: TGTGCCAGCGAGGACCTTTACAATGAGCAGTTCTTC. Its translation is CASEDLYNEQFF.

The chain recombines TRBV2 with TRBJ2-7; TRBD1 or TRBD2 may be the D gene (7 bases each). Looked up from germline, CDR1 is SNHLY and CDR2 is FYNNEI. The CDR3 consists of 17 residues. Between the trimmed V and J ends, which lost 7 bases and 0 bases, there was a span of 22 bases. CDR3 loop: CASTFTPGGADSYEQYF. The CDR3 DNA is TGTGCCAGCACCTTTACCCCAGGGGGGGCCGACTCCTACGAGCAGTACTTC. The full variable domain, with the rest looked up from reference TRBV2 and TRBJ2-7, is EPEVTQTPSHQVTQMGQEVILRCVPISNHLYFYWYRQILGQKVEFLVSFYNNEISEKSEIFDDQFSVERPDGSNFTLKIRSTKLEDSAMYFCASTFTPGGADSYEQYFGPGTRLTVT.

V usage is TRBV5-1 and J usage is TRBJ2-3; D is possibly TRBD2 (6 bases). Germline V gene lookup returns CDR1 SGHRS and CDR2 YFSETQ. V was clipped by 6 bases and J by 4 bases, with 12 bases between them. The CDR3 consists of 13 residues. CDR3 residues: CASTKDYADTQYF. The CDR3 DNA is TGCGCCAGCACCAAGGACTACGCAGATACGCAGTATTTT. Full variable domain (rest looked up from reference TRBV5-1 and TRBJ2-3): KAGVTQTPRYLIKTRGQQVTLSCSPISGHRSVSWYQQTPGQGLQFLFEYFSETQRNKGNFPGRFSGRQFSNSRSEMNVSTLELGDSALYLCASTKDYADTQYFGPGTRLTVL.

V and J are TRBV5-1 and TRBJ2-2, with D possibly being TRBD2 (6 bases). From germline, CDR1 is SGHRS and CDR2 YFSETQ. The V gene lost 7 bases and the J gene lost 1 base, with 14 bases spanning the gap. The CDR3 length is 15 residues. CDR3 residues: CASAHGRENTGELFF. The CDR3 coding sequence is TGCGCCAGCGCCCACGGGCGGGAGAACACCGGGGAGCTGTTTTTT.

This clonotype has more than one count but fewer than ten. This CDR3 reads CASSLAPSDIPSTDTQYF. The CDR3 DNA is TGTGCCAGCAGCTTAGCCCCTTCGGATATTCCTAGCACAGATACGCAGTATTTT. V gene TRBV7-6 combines with J gene TRBJ2-3; D gene ambiguous. The CDR3 sequence is 18 residues long. Per germline, CDR1 SGHVS and CDR2 FNYEAQ. V gave up 0 bases and J gave up 0 bases, with 16 bases separating them.

In this sample, this clonotype turned up many times. V is TRBV29-1 and J is TRBJ1-5; no firm D call. This CDR3 has 14 residues. Germline V gene lookup returns CDR1 SQVTM and CDR2 ANQGSEA. Trimming cost V 4 bases and J 2 bases, with 12 bases left between them. CDR3 coding DNA: TGCAGCGTTGGTGAGACCCGGGGCAATCAGCCCCAGCATTTT. This gives the protein CSVGETRGNQPQHF.